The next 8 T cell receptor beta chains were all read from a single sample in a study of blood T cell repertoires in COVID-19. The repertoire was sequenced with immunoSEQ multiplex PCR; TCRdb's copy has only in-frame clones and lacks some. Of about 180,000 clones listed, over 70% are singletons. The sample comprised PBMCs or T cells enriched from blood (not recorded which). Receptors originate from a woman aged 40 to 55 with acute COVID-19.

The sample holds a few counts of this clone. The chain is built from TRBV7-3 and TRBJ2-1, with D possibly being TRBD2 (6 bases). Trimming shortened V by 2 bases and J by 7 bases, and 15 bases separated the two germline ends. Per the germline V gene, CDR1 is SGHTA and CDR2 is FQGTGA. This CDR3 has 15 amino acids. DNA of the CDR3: TGTGCCAGCAGCTTAGGGGCGGGACCCTCAAATGAGCAGTTCTTC. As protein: CASSLGAGPSNEQFF.

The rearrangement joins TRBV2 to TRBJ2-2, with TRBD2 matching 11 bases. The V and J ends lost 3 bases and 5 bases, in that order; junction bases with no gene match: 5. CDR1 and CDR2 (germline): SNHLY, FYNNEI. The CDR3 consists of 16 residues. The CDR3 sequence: CASSDPLAGGTGELFF. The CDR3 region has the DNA TGTGCCAGCAGTGACCCCCTAGCGGGAGGAACCGGGGAGCTGTTTTTT.

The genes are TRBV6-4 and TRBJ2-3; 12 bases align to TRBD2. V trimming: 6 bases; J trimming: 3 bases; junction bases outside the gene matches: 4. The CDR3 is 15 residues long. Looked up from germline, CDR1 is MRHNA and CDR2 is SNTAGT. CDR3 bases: TGTGCCAGCAGCCGGACTAGCGGGACAACAGATACGCAGTATTTT. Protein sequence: CASSRTSGTTDTQYF.

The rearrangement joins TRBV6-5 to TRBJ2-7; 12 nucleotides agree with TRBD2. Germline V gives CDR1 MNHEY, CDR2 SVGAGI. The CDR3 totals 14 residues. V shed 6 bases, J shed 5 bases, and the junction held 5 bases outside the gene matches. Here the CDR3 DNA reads TGTGCCAGCAGGAGGACTAGCGGGACGGACGAGCAGTACGTC. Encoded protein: CASRRTSGTDEQYV.

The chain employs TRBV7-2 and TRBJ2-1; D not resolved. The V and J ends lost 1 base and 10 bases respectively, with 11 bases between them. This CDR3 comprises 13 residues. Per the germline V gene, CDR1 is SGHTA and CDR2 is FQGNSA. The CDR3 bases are TGTGCCAGCAGCTTAGGAGGTATTTGGGAGCAGTTCTTC. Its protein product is CASSLGGIWEQFF.

CDR3 nucleotide sequence: TGTGCCAGCAGCCGGACAGGGGAGGAGACCCAGTACTTC. Residues: CASSRTGEETQYF. The chain employs TRBV5-4 and TRBJ2-5; 9 nucleotides align to TRBD1. The V gene's germline CDR1 is SGHNT and CDR2 YYREEE (reference sequence). The CDR3 has 13 residues. J was trimmed by 5 bases and V by 4 bases; bases with no gene match: 3.

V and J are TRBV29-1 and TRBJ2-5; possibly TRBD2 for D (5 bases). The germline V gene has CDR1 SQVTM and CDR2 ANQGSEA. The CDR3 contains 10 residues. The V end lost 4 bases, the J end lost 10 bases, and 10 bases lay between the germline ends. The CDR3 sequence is CSVASGGQYF. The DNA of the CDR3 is TGCAGCGTTGCGTCCGGAGGCCAGTACTTC.

DNA of the CDR3: TGTGCCAGCAGTGAACTTGGGGCTTCTCAGTACTTC. Its protein product is CASSELGASQYF. The V and J genes are TRBV2 and TRBJ2-4, with D perhaps TRBD1 (5 bases). Trimming removed 2 bases at V and 12 bases at J, with 11 bases between. The CDR3 consists of 12 residues. The germline CDR1 and CDR2 sequences are SNHLY and FYNNEI.